The rows below give T cell receptor beta chains drawn from one sample of a study of post-analysis software for immune sequencing data. TCRdb re-called the PCR reads with MiXCR, one entry per CDR3 protein. The sample consists of 500,000 to 600,000 distinct CDR3 sequences, roughly 47% of them appearing once. Source material: blood. Receptor source: a girl aged 5-17 years with multiple sclerosis. Both conserved end residues are part of each CDR3. The D gene is left open where the match is weak. The listing skips clone size in some rows; elsewhere it reads once, few, many or a size class.

j_call v_call clone_size d_call cdr3_nt cdr3_aa
TRBJ1-5 TRBV12-3/TRBV12-4 NA TRBD1 TGTGCCAGCAGTTTAGACAGGGGGCGCCGGGGCAATCAGCCCCAGCATTTT CASSLDRGRRGNQPQHF
TRBJ1-2 TRBV5-6 NA NA TGTGCCAGCAGCTTCCGGGACGGCACTAACTATGGCTACACCTTC CASSFRDGTNYGYTF
TRBJ1-1 TRBV25-1 once TRBD1 TGTGCCAGCAGTGTACGCGGGACAGCTACTGAAGCTTTCTTT CASSVRGTATEAFF
TRBJ2-1 TRBV2 NA NA TGTGCCAGCAGTGCCGACTTACCCCCTAGGGATGAGCAGTTCTTC CASSADLPPRDEQFF
TRBJ2-7 TRBV20-1 NA NA TGCAGTGCTAGACTGGGCTCTCGGTTTCAGCAGTACTTC CSARLGSRFQQYF
TRBJ1-5 TRBV20-1 NA NA TGCAGTGCTACCGCCGGGACACGGGATCAGCCCCAGCATTTT CSATAGTRDQPQHF
TRBJ2-5 TRBV28 NA TRBD2 TGTGCCAGCAGTCCCGGGGGGGCAACCCAGTACTTC CASSPGGATQYF
TRBJ1-2 TRBV20-1 NA NA TGCAGCGTTCTCGATGGCTACACCTTC CSVLDGYTF
TRBJ2-7 TRBV6-5 NA TRBD2 TGTGCCAGCAGGACCGACGGAGCGGGGTGCTACGAGCAGTACTTC CASRTDGAGCYEQYF
TRBJ2-7 TRBV5-6 NA TRBD1 TGTGCCAGCAGCTTGGACCGAGGAGGGGACAGGGGGCGATACGAGCAGTACTTC CASSLDRGGDRGRYEQYF
TRBJ1-1 TRBV7-3 NA NA TGTGCCAGCAGCTGGACTTTTGGCACTGAAGCTTTCTTT CASSWTFGTEAFF
TRBJ2-7 TRBV27 NA NA TGTGCCAGCAGCACTACAACCGCTCTCGAGCAGTACTTC CASSTTTALEQYF
TRBJ1-2 TRBV11-2 few TRBD1 TGTGCCAGCAGCCCAACGACAGGGTTCGATGGCTACACCTTC CASSPTTGFDGYTF
TRBJ2-1 TRBV6-6 NA TRBD2 TGTGCCAGCAGTTCCTCGGGACTAGCGCTGAATGAGCAGTTCTTC CASSSSGLALNEQFF
TRBJ1-1 TRBV2 NA TRBD1 TGTGCCAGCAGTGCCCGGGACAGTGAATTAGGAACTGAAGCTTTCTTT CASSARDSELGTEAFF
TRBJ2-3 TRBV13 once NA TGTGCCAGCAGCTTCAGGGTCGGCACAGATACGCAGTATTTT CASSFRVGTDTQYF
TRBJ2-3 TRBV20-1 NA NA TGCAGTGCTAGGGACACCCTTGGGACGCAGTATTTT CSARDTLGTQYF
TRBJ1-5 TRBV6-5 NA TRBD1 TGTGCCAGCAGTACAGGGGGCGCCTGGAATCAGCCCCAGCATTTT CASSTGGAWNQPQHF